This T cell receptor (beta chain) originates from a study of naive and memory T cell subsets (dated by TCRdb to about 2017). In terms of the full investigation: According to the figure summarizing the samples, there were around ten blood donors, 7 tuberculin skin test biopsies and 3 saline control biopsies. Skin biopsies were taken from tuberculin skin test sites or from saline-injected control sites and were processed for RNA extraction as described before. PCR2 was typically a SYBR Green qPCR stopped at a set threshold; low-input samples could instead use end-point PCR (approximately 6 cycles).

Libraries were prepared through UMI-ligation and nested PCR. Four rounds of PCR, run with the SP2 primer together with nested alpha and beta constant region primers, were used to amplify the ligated cDNA. TCR RNA was reverse transcribed with SuperScript IV using alpha and beta constant region primers for the blood and skin samples. T4 RNA ligase 1 was used to ligate an oligonucleotide containing the Illumina SP2 primer and a UMI to the 3' end of the cDNA. The 12-nucleotide UMI was composed of two random hexamers separated by an eight-base spacer, which was included to prevent hairpin formation. From the second PCR onward, the TCR alpha and beta chain libraries were handled separately, and dual indexing was used for multiplexing. After pooling, the indexed libraries were analyzed by capillary electrophoresis and sequenced on either an Illumina MiSeq or NextSeq. PhiX DNA at roughly 4.5-7.5% was added to the libraries to raise base diversity and improve cluster recognition. Under the source paper's analysis protocol: UMIs were extracted from read 2 by Demultiplexor and combined with the TCR sequence from read 1, and reads were split according to sample indices. V and J genes and V-J junctions were identified by Decombinator, which gave every TCR a five-part identifier that included V and J deletions. Collapsinator relied on UMIs to correct both sequencing errors and PCR amplification heterogeneity, producing a UMI-based abundance for each TCR. CDR3Translator converted identifiers to nucleotide sequence, translated to amino acids, and extracted CDR3 regions using terminal motifs. Error-corrected alpha and beta TCR counts from blood and skin were compared after normalization to input RNA amount. TCRdb applied fastp at Q25 and MiXCR to the public reads, then kept only in-frame beta chains. Every distinct CDR3 protein forms one entry, paired with its most common genes and DNA. The V and J calls come from TCRdb's annotation, not from the publication. For this sample the table gives around 20,000 distinct CDR3 sequences, of which approximately 5.7% were detected only once. About 6% of the sample comes from the top ten.

Via the germline V gene, CDR1 is SGHRS and CDR2 YFSETQ. The CDR3 has 16 amino acids, counting the end cysteine and phenylalanine. Only the CDR3 DNA stays, 48 bases, in frame from base 1. V is cut by 4 bases and J by 0 bases, and the space between the germline ends is 13 bases. What the study reported, not specific to this receptor: TCR sequences were reportedly obtained from both types of skin biopsy, with many more TCRs found at tuberculin skin test sites. The potential sensitivity of the RNA-based method to TCR transcript changes with T cell activation and differentiation was acknowledged. The paper did not give details of skin biopsy collection and RNA processing, instead referencing earlier studies for those details. The larger number of TCRs found at tuberculin skin test sites was interpreted as T cell infiltration of a delayed type IV hypersensitivity reaction.

This clonotype was observed many times. What antigen it recognizes has not been identified. It has no much larger one-base neighbor in the sample; base qualities were not kept. This sample's treatment or condition label indicates: skin biopsy from PPD injection site in Mantoux-positive individual. Using 3' ligation of a UMI-containing oligonucleotide to TCR cDNA, the study laid out a robust and sensitive protocol to amplify, sequence and analyze TCRs. Tuberculin skin test biopsies came from sites injected with PPD in individuals with a positive Mantoux test. Total RNA, without cell sorting, was DNase treated with RQ1 DNase before reverse transcription, targeting roughly 1 to 1,100 ng input. Skin biopsy and whole blood libraries were made to test pipeline robustness in samples where T cells form a minority population.

This TCR derives from an adult in good health. The chain is made from TRBV5-1 and TRBJ1-4, with a weak D call of TRBD1 (6 bases match). The input for sequencing was skin, taken from a tuberculin skin test site. The bases are TGCGCCAGCAGCCGACAGGCCCCCGCAACTAATGAAAAACTGTTTTTT. Protein translation: CASSRQAPATNEKLFF. Reference TRBV5-1 and TRBJ1-4 proteins supply the regions before and after the CDR3; the full variable domain is: KAGVTQTPRYLIKTRGQQVTLSCSPISGHRSVSWYQQTPGQGLQFLFEYFSETQRNKGNFPGRFSGRQFSNSRSEMNVSTLELGDSALYLCASSRQAPATNEKLFFGSGTQLSVL.